A single sample gave rise to the 12 T cell receptor beta chains below, sequenced in a study of beta chain features in type 1 diabetes. Study-level points and caveats: For Type 1 diabetes patients, all four CD4+ subsets carried TCRB CDR3s that were moderately but significantly shorter.

Sequenced material consisted of expressed TCRB transcripts (all of the isolated RNA was reverse transcribed). TCRdb's copy holds only in-frame clones and misses some; the assay was immunoSEQ multiplex PCR. Of approximately 250,000 clones in the sample, about 11% were seen once. These receptors lack a known antigen. Sequencing used naive CD4+ T cells from blood. Receptor source: a man aged 30-40 years with type 1 diabetes.

V usage is TRBV6-1 and J usage is TRBJ1-6; D not resolved. CDR1 and CDR2 (germline): MNHNS, SASEGT. The CDR3 contains 17 residues. V was clipped by 2 bases and J by 0 bases, with 11 bases between them. The CDR3 sequence is CASSELPGSSYNSPLHF. In DNA, the CDR3 is TGTGCCAGCAGTGAACTCCCAGGCAGCTCCTATAATTCACCCCTCCACTTT.

The V and J genes are TRBV7-2 and TRBJ2-5; the match to TRBD2 covers 8 bases. V lost 3 bases and J lost 7; bases outside the gene matches: 10. Looked up from germline, CDR1 is SGHTA and CDR2 is FQGNSA. CDR3 length: 15 residues. The CDR3 coding sequence is TGTGCCAGCAGCTTTCAGTCAGCCCGGGAGGGGACCCAGTACTTC. Translation gives CASSFQSAREGTQYF.

DNA of the CDR3: TGTGCCAGCAGCCGAACAGGGGGACACGCTGAAGCTTTCTTT. Encoded protein: CASSRTGGHAEAFF. This chain connects TRBV9 to TRBJ1-1; 8 nucleotides match TRBD1. The CDR3 covers 14 residues. The germline V gene encodes CDR1 SGDLS and CDR2 YYNGEE. Trimming took 4 bases from V and 6 from J; bases not matched to a gene: 8.

In this sample, this clone turned up a few times. The chain employs TRBV30 and TRBJ2-1; D is possibly TRBD2 (5 bases). The germline V and J ends were trimmed by 6 bases and 0 bases, with 9 bases remaining between them. The CDR3 is 13 amino acids. Germline loops: CDR1 GTSNPN, CDR2 SVGIG (reference sequence). The CDR3 region has the DNA TGTGCCTGTAGCGAAGACTCCTACAATGAGCAGTTCTTC. This codes for CACSEDSYNEQFF.

The chain joins TRBV4-3 to TRBJ1-2; 9 bases map to TRBD1. V was clipped by 6 bases and J by 3 bases; unmatched bases: 5. The CDR3 spans 14 residues. Germline-derived CDR1 and CDR2 are LGHNA and YSLEER. In DNA form, the CDR3 reads TGCGCCAGCAGGCTACAGGGGGCCGACTATGGCTACACCTTC. It codes for CASRLQGADYGYTF.

This clone has just a few counts. The CDR3 is CASSQVTGGGYGYTF. Here the CDR3 DNA reads TGCGCCAGCAGCCAAGTCACAGGGGGTGGCTATGGCTACACCTTC. This chain uses TRBV4-3 with TRBJ1-2, with TRBD1 matching over 8 bases. V lost 1 base and J lost 4; bases outside the gene matches: 5. CDR3 size: 15 residues. Per germline, CDR1 LGHNA and CDR2 YSLEER.

This clone appeared a few times. The rearrangement links TRBV7-9 to TRBJ1-5; a possible D gene is TRBD1 (6 bases). The CDR3 is made up of 17 amino acids. The germline CDR1 and CDR2 sequences are SEHNR and FQNEAQ (reference sequence). V was pared by 4 bases and J by 1 base, with 17 bases between. CDR3 region: CASSYVQGFSSNQPQHF. In DNA form, the CDR3 reads TGTGCCAGCAGCTATGTACAGGGTTTTTCGAGCAATCAGCCCCAGCATTTT.

V is TRBV2 and J is TRBJ2-5; D is unresolved. With 5 bases removed from V and 2 bases from J, the gap between germline ends came to 3 bases. The CDR3 loop spans 11 amino acids. CDR1 is SNHLY, CDR2 FYNNEI, per germline. In nucleotides, the CDR3 is TGTGCCAGCAGTTATCAAGAGACCCAGTACTTC. Encoded protein: CASSYQETQYF.

This clone was counted between two and nine times. The same CDR3 also results from other DNA sequences found in this sample. The chain carries TRBV6-1 and TRBJ2-1; 10 bases are shared with TRBD2. The CDR3 contains 15 residues. Unmatched junction bases numbered 0, after V lost 1 base and J lost 3 bases. Germline CDR1 and CDR2: MNHNS and SASEGT. The CDR3: CASSEGTSGYNEQFF. CDR3 bases: TGTGCCAGCAGTGAAGGGACTAGCGGCTACAATGAGCAGTTCTTC.

This clone has a handful of counts. The chain links TRBV6-6 to TRBJ2-7, with TRBD1 as a possible D gene (6 bases). V was shortened by 6 bases and J by 5 bases, with 11 bases between the two germline ends. Per the germline V gene, CDR1 is MNHNY and CDR2 is SVGAGI (reference sequence). The CDR3 has 12 residues. The CDR3 DNA reads TGTGCCAGCAGAGACAGGTACCACGAGCAGTACTTC. Translating it yields CASRDRYHEQYF.

The table lists this clone with a few counts. The genes are TRBV7-9 and TRBJ2-4; D is possibly TRBD1 (5 bases). Trimming cost V 5 bases and J 0 bases, with 20 bases left between them. Germline-derived CDR1 and CDR2 are SEHNR and FQNEAQ (reference sequence). The length of the CDR3 is 18 residues. CDR3 sequence reads: CASSKINQGNGAKNIQYF. The CDR3 bases are TGTGCCAGCAGCAAAATAAACCAGGGTAATGGAGCCAAAAACATTCAGTACTTC.

J is TRBJ2-6 and V is TRBV30, with no clear D. The CDR3 loop spans 14 amino acids. V was trimmed by 8 bases and J by 0 bases, leaving 11 bases between them. Germline values: CDR1 GTSNPN, CDR2 SVGIG (reference sequence). The CDR3 region is CAGPRSSGANVLTF. The CDR3 region has the DNA TGTGCCGGTCCAAGGAGCTCTGGGGCCAACGTCCTGACTTTC. Using reference TRBV30 and TRBJ2-6 for the parts outside the CDR3, the full variable domain is SQTIHQWPATLVQPVGSPLSLECTVEGTSNPNLYWYRQAAGRGLQLLFYSVGIGQISSEVPQNLSASRPQDRQFILSSKKLLLSDSGFYLCAGPRSSGANVLTFGAGSRLTVL.